This T cell receptor (beta chain) was identified during a study of cytomegalovirus exposure and HLA in healthy donors. V lost 5 bases, J lost 0 bases, and 11 bases stayed unmatched. The length of the CDR3 is 17 residues. Germline V CDR1 and CDR2: SGHNT, YYREEE (reference sequence). PCR involved 60 Vbeta and 13 Jbeta primers. TCRdb's table, derived via immunoSEQ multiplex PCR, lists solely in-frame clones and lacks some. The ten most abundant clones cover roughly 1.2% of a sample with 200,000 or so clones. The receptor was isolated from a girl aged 2 to 9 in good health and CMV-seropositive. Material: PBMCs. The rearrangement joins TRBV5-4 to TRBJ2-7, with TRBD2 matching 10 bases. CDR3 sequence: CASSLPGGTSASYEQYF. The CDR3 DNA reads TGTGCCAGCAGTTTACCCGGTGGGACTAGCGCCTCCTACGAGCAGTACTTC.